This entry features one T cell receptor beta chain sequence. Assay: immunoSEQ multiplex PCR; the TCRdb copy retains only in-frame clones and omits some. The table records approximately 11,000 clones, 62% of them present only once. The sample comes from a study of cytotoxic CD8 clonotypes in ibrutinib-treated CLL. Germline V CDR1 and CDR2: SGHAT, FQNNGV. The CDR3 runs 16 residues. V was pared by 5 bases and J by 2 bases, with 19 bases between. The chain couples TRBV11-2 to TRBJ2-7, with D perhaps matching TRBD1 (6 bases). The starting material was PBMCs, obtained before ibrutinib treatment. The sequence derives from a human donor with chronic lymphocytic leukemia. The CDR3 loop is CASSHGWTASPYEQYF. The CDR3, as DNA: TGTGCCAGCAGCCACGGGTGGACAGCTAGTCCCTACGAGCAGTACTTC.